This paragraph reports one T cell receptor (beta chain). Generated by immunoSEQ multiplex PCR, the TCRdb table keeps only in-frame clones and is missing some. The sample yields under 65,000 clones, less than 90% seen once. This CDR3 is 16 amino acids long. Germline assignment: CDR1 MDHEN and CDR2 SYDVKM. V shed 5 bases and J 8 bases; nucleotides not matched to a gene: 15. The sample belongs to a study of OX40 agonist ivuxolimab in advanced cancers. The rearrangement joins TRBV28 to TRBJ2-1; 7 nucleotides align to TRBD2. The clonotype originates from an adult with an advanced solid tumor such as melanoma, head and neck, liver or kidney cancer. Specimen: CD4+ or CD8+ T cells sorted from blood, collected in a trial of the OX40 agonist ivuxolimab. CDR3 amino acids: CASSLAGRGRGDEQFF. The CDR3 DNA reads TGTGCCAGCAGTCTCGCGGGTAGGGGTCGGGGGGATGAGCAGTTCTTC.